This T cell receptor beta chain was captured by sequencing in a study of T-cell memory formation after mild COVID-19. Points from the study as a whole: Contracting CD4+ clones lay largely in CM and EM, with CD8+ ones residing in EMRA.

Germline V gene lookup returns CDR1 LGHNA and CDR2 YSLEER. The CDR3 runs to 17 residues. V lost 2 bases and J 2 bases, leaving 15 bases between the germline ends. A remark on this clonotype: What it binds is unknown.

Constant-segment-primed 5'RACE gave TCR alpha and TCR beta cDNA libraries with sample barcodes and UMIs. TCRdb called the 5' RACE reads again in MiXCR, with one record for every CDR3 protein. The table includes roughly 450,000 distinct CDR3 sequences, 18% detected once. The chain couples TRBV4-3 to TRBJ2-2; tentative D call: TRBD2 (5 bases). The sequenced sample consisted of PBMCs or a T cell subset sorted from them (not recorded which). The sequence was obtained from an adult woman who had mild COVID-19 (a few samples of this study predate the infection). Cell type and time point are not known. CDR3 in amino acids: CASSQSPTGSNTGELFF. The DNA for the CDR3 is TGCGCCAGCAGCCAAAGTCCAACGGGATCTAACACCGGGGAGCTGTTTTTT.